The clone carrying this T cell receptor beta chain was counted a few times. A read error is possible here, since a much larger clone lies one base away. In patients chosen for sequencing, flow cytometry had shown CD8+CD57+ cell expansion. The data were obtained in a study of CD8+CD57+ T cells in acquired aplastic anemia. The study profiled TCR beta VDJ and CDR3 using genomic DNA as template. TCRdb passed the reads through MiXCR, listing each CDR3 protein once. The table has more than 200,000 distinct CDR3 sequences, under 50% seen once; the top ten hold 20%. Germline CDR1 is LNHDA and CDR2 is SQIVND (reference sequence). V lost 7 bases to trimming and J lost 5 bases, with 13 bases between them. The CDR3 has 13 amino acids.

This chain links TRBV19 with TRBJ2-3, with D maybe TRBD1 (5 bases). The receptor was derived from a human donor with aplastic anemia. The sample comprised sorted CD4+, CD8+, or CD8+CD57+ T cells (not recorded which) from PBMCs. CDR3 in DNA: TGTGCCAGTAATGTCGACAGAAAAGATACGCAGTATTTT. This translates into CASNVDRKDTQYF.